One sample yielded the 15 T cell receptor beta chains listed below, sequenced in a study of blood T cell repertoires in COVID-19. Sequenced by immunoSEQ multiplex PCR; TCRdb stores in-frame clones only, minus some. This sample has approximately 250,000 clones, with about 89% found just once. Sequenced material: peripheral blood. These receptors originate from a woman aged 55-69 years who had recovered from COVID-19.

This clone occurred a few times. V is TRBV5-1 and J is TRBJ2-1; 10 nucleotides match TRBD2. CDR1 and CDR2 (germline): SGHRS, YFSETQ. V trimming: 0 bases; J trimming: 8 bases; junction bases outside the gene matches: 2. The CDR3 is 14 amino acids. The CDR3 DNA sequence: TGCGCCAGCAGCTTGGTAGCGGGGGGTGATGAGCAGTTCTTC. The encoded protein is CASSLVAGGDEQFF.

This sequence joins TRBV4-2 and TRBJ2-7; D is uncertain. Trimming took off 0 bases at V and 4 bases at J, with 10 bases between the two ends. The CDR3 is made up of 14 amino acids. From germline, CDR1 is LGHNA and CDR2 YNFKEQ. The CDR3: CASSQEARSYEQYF. The CDR3, as DNA: TGTGCCAGCAGCCAAGAGGCTAGAAGTTACGAGCAGTACTTC.

This chain links TRBV7-6 with TRBJ2-7; D uncertain. Trimming shortened V by 1 base and J by 0 bases, and 10 bases separated the two germline ends. This CDR3 has 15 amino acids. From germline, CDR1 is SGHVS and CDR2 FNYEAQ. CDR3 sequence reads: CASSLDPESSYEQYF. Written as DNA, the CDR3 is TGTGCCAGCAGCTTAGACCCAGAAAGCTCCTACGAGCAGTACTTC.

The chain uses TRBV5-1 and TRBJ2-3, with 10 bases aligning to TRBD2. The CDR3 sequence is 16 residues long. Germline trimming cut 3 bases from V and 4 bases from J; bases unmatched to any gene: 8. Germline V CDR1 and CDR2: SGHRS, YFSETQ. The CDR3 DNA reads as TGCGCCAGCAGCTGGGCTAGCGGGGGTATTTCAGATACGCAGTATTTT. This gives the protein CASSWASGGISDTQYF.

This clone was observed once. The gene calls are TRBV5-5 and TRBJ1-1; D gene uncertain. The germline V gene has CDR1 SGHKS and CDR2 YYEKEE (reference sequence). Trimming removed 3 bases from V and 5 bases from J, with 14 bases in between. There are 14 residues in the CDR3. The CDR3 coding sequence is TGTGCCAGCAGCTCGTATACAACGCGGACTGAAGCTTTCTTT. It translates to CASSSYTTRTEAFF.

In nucleotides, the CDR3 is TGTGCCAGCAGCCCGACATCTAGCCAAAACATTCAGTACTTC. Translation gives CASSPTSSQNIQYF. V gene TRBV2 combines with J gene TRBJ2-4; D may be TRBD2 (5 bases). With 6 bases removed from V and 5 bases from J, the gap between germline ends came to 14 bases. CDR1 SNHLY and CDR2 FYNNEI come from the germline V gene. This CDR3 is 14 amino acids long.

This clone was counted only a few times. V and J are TRBV4-1 and TRBJ2-7; D ambiguous. The V end was cut by 0 bases, the J end by 4 bases, with 7 bases between. Per the germline V gene, CDR1 is MGHRA and CDR2 is YSYEKL. There are 13 residues in the CDR3. This CDR3 reads CASSQDLLYEQYF. The CDR3 nucleotides are TGCGCCAGCAGCCAAGACCTACTATACGAGCAGTACTTC.

V usage is TRBV25-1 and J usage is TRBJ1-3, with D possibly matching TRBD1 (5 bases). This CDR3 is 13 amino acids long. V dropped 8 bases and J dropped 4 bases, with 12 bases sitting between them. CDR1 MGHDK and CDR2 SYGVNS come from the germline V gene. The CDR3 DNA sequence: TGTGCCAGCTCACAATGGACAGGAAACACCATATATTTT. This sequence encodes CASSQWTGNTIYF.

V and J are TRBV18 and TRBJ2-1; tentatively, D is TRBD1 (6 bases). The CDR3 consists of 15 residues. CDR1 and CDR2 (germline): KGHSH, LQKENI. The V end was cut by 0 bases, the J end by 12 bases, with 18 bases between. The DNA of the CDR3 is TGTGCCAGCTCACCACCGACAGGCGACCAGGCCCCGCAGTTCTTC. It translates to CASSPPTGDQAPQFF.

The rearrangement links TRBV29-1 to TRBJ1-2, with 10 bases fitting TRBD1. The CDR3 contains 13 residues. CDR1 is SQVTM, CDR2 ANQGSEA, per germline. With 6 bases clipped from V and 8 bases from J, the junction kept 9 bases outside the gene matches. The CDR3 region is CSVVRDRGDGYTF. CDR3 DNA: TGCAGCGTCGTCCGGGACAGGGGAGACGGCTACACCTTC.

This clone was observed a few times. The V and J genes are TRBV7-9 and TRBJ1-4; a weak D match, TRBD1 (6 bases). The CDR3 consists of 14 residues. CDR1 and CDR2 from the germline V gene are SEHNR and FQNEAQ (reference sequence). V lost 6 bases, J lost 13 bases, and 21 bases lay in between. Here the CDR3 reads CASRRDNSDERLFF. The CDR3 nucleotides read TGTGCCAGCAGACGGGACAATTCCGACGAGAGACTGTTTTTT. Full variable domain (missing parts from reference TRBV7-9 and TRBJ1-4): DTGVSQNPRHKITKRGQNVTFRCDPISEHNRLYWYRQTLGQGPEFLTYFQNEAQLEKSRLLSDRFSAERPKGSFSTLEIQRTEQGDSAMYLCASRRDNSDERLFFGSGTQLSVL.

The gene calls are TRBV13 and TRBJ2-7, with 9 bases that match TRBD1. The CDR3 length is 14 residues. Trimming at V came to 4 bases and at J to 2 bases, leaving 3 bases not matched to a gene. Per the germline V gene, CDR1 is PRHDT and CDR2 is FYEKMQ (reference sequence). The CDR3 nucleotides read TGTGCCAGCAGCTCTAGACAGGGGGCCTACGAGCAGTACTTC. This codes for CASSSRQGAYEQYF.

The chain employs TRBV2 and TRBJ1-4, with TRBD1 as a possible D gene (6 bases). The V end lost 3 bases, the J end lost 7 bases, and 15 bases lay between the germline ends. There are 15 residues in the CDR3. Germline-derived CDR1 and CDR2 are SNHLY and FYNNEI. DNA of the CDR3: TGTGCCAGCAGTGAGAACTTAGTACAGGGTGAAAAACTGTTTTTT. Translating it yields CASSENLVQGEKLFF.

The chain employs TRBV3-1 (or the pseudogene TRBV3-2) and TRBJ2-2, with 10 bases identical to TRBD1. Losses at the gene ends were 5 bases for V and 2 bases for J; bases not matched to a gene: 11. CDR1 LGHDT and CDR2 YNNKEL come from the germline V gene (reference sequence). CDR3 length: 18 amino acids. The CDR3 DNA is TGTGCCAGCAGCTTGCCGCGGGGGACAGGGGCCAACACCGGGGAGCTGTTTTTT. This translates into CASSLPRGTGANTGELFF.

The chain links TRBV5-4 to TRBJ2-1, with D possibly matching TRBD2 (5 bases). The CDR3 sequence is 14 residues long. CDR1 is SGHNT and CDR2 is YYREEE in the germline V gene (reference sequence). Trimming cost V 7 bases and J 1 base, with 12 bases left between them. CDR3 bases: TGTGCCAGCTCCCCCCGGGGATCCTACAATGAGCAGTTCTTC. Translated, it gives CASSPRGSYNEQFF.